A single sample is the source of the 14 T cell receptor beta chains below, sequenced in a study of STAT5B mutations in CD4+ large granular lymphocyte leukemia. TCRdb's copy holds only in-frame clones and misses some; the assay was immunoSEQ multiplex PCR. This sample has roughly 6,700 clones, with about two thirds found just once. The sample taken for sequencing was PBMCs. Every receptor here comes from a woman in her seventies with CD4+ T-cell large granular lymphocyte leukemia.

J is TRBJ2-7 and V is TRBV11-3; 9 bases line up with TRBD1. This CDR3 contains 14 residues. Germline V CDR1 and CDR2: SGHNT, YENEEA. V trimming: 3 bases; J trimming: 5 bases; junction bases outside the gene matches: 5. The CDR3 nucleotides read TGTGCCAGCAGCTTGGGACAGGGTGGGAACGAGCAGTACTTC. Its protein is CASSLGQGGNEQYF. Full variable domain (outside the CDR3, taken from reference TRBV11-3 and TRBJ2-7): EAGVVQSPRYKIIEKKQPVAFWCNPISGHNTLYWYLQNLGQGPELLIRYENEEAVDDSQLPKDRFSAERLKGVDSTLKIQPAELGDSAVYLCASSLGQGGNEQYFGPGTRLTVT.

Written as DNA, the CDR3 is TGCGCCAGCAGCACGCACGGGACAGGGGAGGAGACCCAGTACTTC. Amino acids: CASSTHGTGEETQYF. V usage is TRBV4-1 and J usage is TRBJ2-5; 10 bases line up with TRBD1. This CDR3 region has 15 residues. Germline assignment: CDR1 MGHRA and CDR2 YSYEKL. Trimming removed 5 bases from V and 5 bases from J; junction bases left unmatched: 8.

This rearrangement joins TRBV25-1 to TRBJ2-3; TRBD2 matches at 7 bases. Germline V gene data show CDR1 as MGHDK and CDR2 as SYGVNS. This CDR3 is built from 16 residues. V trimming: 3 bases; J trimming: 2 bases; junction bases outside the gene matches: 8. CDR3 sequence (DNA): TGTGCCAGCAGTGACCGTACACGGGGGGACACAGATACGCAGTATTTT. This gives the protein CASSDRTRGDTDTQYF.

V is TRBV2 and J is TRBJ2-1, with 8 bases fitting TRBD2. The V gene end was trimmed by 5 bases and the J gene end by 8 bases; junction bases not matched to a gene: 14. This CDR3 is 16 amino acids long. Germline V gives CDR1 SNHLY, CDR2 FYNNEI. This chain's CDR3 is CASSFRGLGGYDEQFF. As DNA, the CDR3 is TGTGCCAGCAGTTTCCGGGGACTAGGGGGTTATGATGAGCAGTTCTTC.

This clone was observed once. The V gene is TRBV6-5, the J gene TRBJ1-5, with D hard to call. Germline V gives CDR1 MNHEY, CDR2 SVGAGI. Trimming left V 0 bases short and J 16 bases short, with 19 bases between. CDR3 length equals 14 residues. As DNA, the CDR3 is TGTGCCAGCAGTTACTCTGGGCAGTTTATCTCGAGACATTTT. Its protein is CASSYSGQFISRHF.

The rearrangement uses TRBV7-9 and TRBJ2-1; 10 nucleotides agree with TRBD2. Germline assignment: CDR1 SEHNR and CDR2 FQNEAQ (reference sequence). The V and J ends lost 3 bases and 3 bases, in that order; junction bases with no gene match: 5. The CDR3 contains 16 residues. The CDR3 coding sequence is TGTGCCAGCAGCTTGCTAGCGGGAGTTGTCTACAATGAGCAGTTCTTC. It translates to CASSLLAGVVYNEQFF.

This clone was observed a few times. V and J are TRBV7-8 and TRBJ2-7; D ambiguous. The V gene's germline CDR1 is SGHVS and CDR2 FQNEAQ. The CDR3 is 14 amino acids. V was cut by 0 bases and J by 2 bases, with 8 bases left in between. CDR3 region: CASSLARHPYEQYF. The CDR3 DNA is TGTGCCAGCAGCTTAGCGCGGCACCCCTACGAGCAGTACTTC.

The rearrangement uses TRBV28 and TRBJ1-6, with 10 bases lining up with TRBD1. V lost 3 bases, J lost 4 bases, and 6 bases stayed unmatched. Germline assignment: CDR1 MDHEN and CDR2 SYDVKM. The CDR3 is 17 residues long. The CDR3 nucleotides read TGTGCCAGCAGTTTCCTGGACAGGGGGTTGTATAATTCACCCCTCCACTTT. This encodes CASSFLDRGLYNSPLHF.

The chain recombines TRBV5-1 with TRBJ2-3; D is unclear. The CDR3 extends over 16 amino acids. V lost 0 bases and J 2 bases, leaving 13 bases between the germline ends. Germline loops: CDR1 SGHRS, CDR2 YFSETQ. In nucleotides, the CDR3 is TGCGCCAGCAGCTTGGTGTTGGCAGGCCTCACAGATACGCAGTATTTT. This gives the protein CASSLVLAGLTDTQYF.

This clone was seen more than once but under ten times. The chain joins TRBV19 to TRBJ1-6; D is ambiguous. The CDR3 has 13 residues. CDR1 is LNHDA and CDR2 is SQIVND in the germline V gene (reference sequence). V lost 4 bases and J lost 5, with 6 bases in between. The chain's CDR3 is CASSRRDNSPLHF. Here the CDR3 DNA reads TGTGCCAGTAGTAGGCGGGATAATTCACCCCTCCACTTT.

The chain has TRBV7-2 and TRBJ1-2; no clear D. Germline V gives CDR1 SGHTA, CDR2 FQGNSA. This CDR3 is built from 14 residues. V was clipped by 1 base and J by 2 bases, with 8 bases between them. CDR3 nucleotides: TGTGCCAGCAGCTTAGTTACGGGGAACTATGGCTACACCTTC. Amino acid sequence: CASSLVTGNYGYTF.

V is TRBV5-1 and J is TRBJ2-3; possible D gene TRBD2, 6 bases. Germline-derived CDR1 and CDR2 are SGHRS and YFSETQ. CDR3 length: 14 residues. Trimming removed 4 bases from V and 5 bases from J, with 14 bases in between. The CDR3, as DNA: TGCGCCAGCAGCCATAGTGCGGGGCAAGATACGCAGTATTTT. It yields the protein CASSHSAGQDTQYF.

This sequence joins TRBV29-1 and TRBJ2-2; D is undetermined. The CDR3 has 13 amino acids. CDR1 SQVTM and CDR2 ANQGSEA come from the germline V gene. V lost 1 base and J 7 bases, leaving 10 bases between the germline ends. The CDR3 is CSVEVATGGELFF. In DNA, the CDR3 is TGCAGCGTTGAAGTGGCTACGGGCGGGGAGCTGTTTTTT.

The chain combines TRBV5-1 with TRBJ1-1; D is unclear. Germline V gene data show CDR1 as SGHRS and CDR2 as YFSETQ. The V and J ends lost 3 bases and 1 base respectively, with 7 bases between them. The CDR3 contains 13 residues. The DNA for the CDR3 is TGCGCCAGCAGCTCGAACTGGAACACTGAAGCTTTCTTT. Its protein is CASSSNWNTEAFF.